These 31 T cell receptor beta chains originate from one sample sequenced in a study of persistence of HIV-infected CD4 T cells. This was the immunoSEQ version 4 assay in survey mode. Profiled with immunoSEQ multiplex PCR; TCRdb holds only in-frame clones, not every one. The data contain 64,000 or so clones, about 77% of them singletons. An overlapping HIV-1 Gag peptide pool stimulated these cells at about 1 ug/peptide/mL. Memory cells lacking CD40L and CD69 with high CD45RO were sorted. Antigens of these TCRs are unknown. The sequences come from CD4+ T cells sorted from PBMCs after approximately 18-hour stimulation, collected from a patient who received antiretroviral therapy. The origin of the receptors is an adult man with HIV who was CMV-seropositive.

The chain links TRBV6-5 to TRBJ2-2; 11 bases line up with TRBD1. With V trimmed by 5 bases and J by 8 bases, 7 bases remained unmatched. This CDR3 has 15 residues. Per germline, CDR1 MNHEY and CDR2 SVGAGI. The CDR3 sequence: CASSTRTGGLGELFF. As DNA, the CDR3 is TGTGCCAGCAGTACTCGGACAGGGGGCCTTGGGGAGCTGTTTTTT.

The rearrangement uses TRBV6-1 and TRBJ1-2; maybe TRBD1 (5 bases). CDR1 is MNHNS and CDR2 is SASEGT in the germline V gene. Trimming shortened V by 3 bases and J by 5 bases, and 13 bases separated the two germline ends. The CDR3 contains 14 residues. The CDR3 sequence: CASSDRAGGYGYTF. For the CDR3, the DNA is TGTGCCAGCAGTGACCGGGCTGGGGGATATGGCTACACCTTC.

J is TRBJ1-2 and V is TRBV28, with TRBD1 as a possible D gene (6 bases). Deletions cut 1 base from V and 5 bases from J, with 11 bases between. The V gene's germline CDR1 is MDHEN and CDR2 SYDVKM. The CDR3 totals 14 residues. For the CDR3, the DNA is TGTGCCAGCAGTTTATTTCAGGGGCGGTATGGCTACACCTTC. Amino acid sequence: CASSLFQGRYGYTF.

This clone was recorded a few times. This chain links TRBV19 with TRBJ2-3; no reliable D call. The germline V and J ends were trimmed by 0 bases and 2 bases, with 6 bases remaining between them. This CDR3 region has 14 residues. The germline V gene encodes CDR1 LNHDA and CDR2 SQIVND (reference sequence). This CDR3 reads CASSIDTATDTQYF. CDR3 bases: TGTGCCAGTAGTATAGACACAGCCACAGATACGCAGTATTTT.

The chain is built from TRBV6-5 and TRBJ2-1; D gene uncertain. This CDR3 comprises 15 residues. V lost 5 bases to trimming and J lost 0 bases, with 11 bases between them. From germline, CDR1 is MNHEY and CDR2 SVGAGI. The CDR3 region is CASSPTVSSYNEQFF. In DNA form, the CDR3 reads TGTGCCAGCAGTCCCACCGTAAGCTCCTACAATGAGCAGTTCTTC.

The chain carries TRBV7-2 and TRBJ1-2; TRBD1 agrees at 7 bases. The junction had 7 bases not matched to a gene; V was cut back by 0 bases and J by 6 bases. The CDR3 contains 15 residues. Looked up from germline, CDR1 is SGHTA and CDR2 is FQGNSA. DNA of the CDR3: TGTGCCAGCAGCTTAGCGAGGACAGGCCTCCATGGCTACACCTTC. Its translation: CASSLARTGLHGYTF.

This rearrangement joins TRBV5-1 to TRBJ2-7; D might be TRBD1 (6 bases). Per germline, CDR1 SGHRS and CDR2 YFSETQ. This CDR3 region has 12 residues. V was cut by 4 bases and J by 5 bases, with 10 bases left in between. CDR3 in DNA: TGCGCCAGCAGCGTACAGGGAAACGAGCAGTACTTC. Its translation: CASSVQGNEQYF.

In DNA form, the CDR3 reads TGTGCCAGCAGCTATGACAGGGACGAGCAGTACTTC. Residues: CASSYDRDEQYF. The rearrangement links TRBV2 to TRBJ2-7, with 7 bases lining up with TRBD1. Germline CDR1 reads SNHLY; CDR2 reads FYNNEI. The V and J ends lost 6 bases and 5 bases, in that order; junction bases with no gene match: 4. CDR3 length equals 12 residues.

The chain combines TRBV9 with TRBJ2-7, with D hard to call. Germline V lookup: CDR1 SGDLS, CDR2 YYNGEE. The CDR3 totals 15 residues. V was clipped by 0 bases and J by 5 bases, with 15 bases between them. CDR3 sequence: CASSVADGLRNEQYF. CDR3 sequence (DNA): TGTGCCAGCAGCGTAGCTGATGGGTTAAGAAACGAGCAGTACTTC. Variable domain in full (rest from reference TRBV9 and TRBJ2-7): DSGVTQTPKHLITATGQRVTLRCSPRSGDLSVYWYQQSLDQGLQFLIQYYNGEERAKGNILERFSAQQFPDLHSELNLSSLELGDSALYFCASSVADGLRNEQYFGPGTRLTVT.

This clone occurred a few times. The CDR3 nucleotides are TGCGCCAGCAGCTTGGAGGGACAGTGGACGGGGGAGCTGTTTTTT. Encoded protein: CASSLEGQWTGELFF. V is TRBV5-1 and J is TRBJ2-2; TRBD1 agrees at 7 bases. Per the germline V gene, CDR1 is SGHRS and CDR2 is YFSETQ. The CDR3 covers 15 residues. Unmatched junction bases numbered 7, after V lost 0 bases and J lost 8 bases. Together with reference TRBV5-1 and TRBJ2-2, the CDR3 gives the full variable domain: KAGVTQTPRYLIKTRGQQVTLSCSPISGHRSVSWYQQTPGQGLQFLFEYFSETQRNKGNFPGRFSGRQFSNSRSEMNVSTLELGDSALYLCASSLEGQWTGELFFGEGSRLTVL.

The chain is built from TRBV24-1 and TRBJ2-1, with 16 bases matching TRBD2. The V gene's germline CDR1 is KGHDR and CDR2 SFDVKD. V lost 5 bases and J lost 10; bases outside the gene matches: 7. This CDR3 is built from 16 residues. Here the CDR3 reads CATSGGGTSGGGEQFF. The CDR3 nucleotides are TGTGCCACCAGTGGAGGAGGGACTAGCGGGGGGGGCGAGCAGTTCTTC.

The CDR3 DNA reads TGTGCCAGCAGCCTCCGACAGGGAAAAGGCGAGCAGTACTTC. Protein sequence: CASSLRQGKGEQYF. The J gene is TRBJ2-7, the V gene TRBV5-4, with TRBD1 identical over 7 bases. Germline loops: CDR1 SGHNT, CDR2 YYREEE (reference sequence). The CDR3 is made up of 14 amino acids. The V segment lost 4 bases and the J segment 6 bases; nucleotides outside the gene matches: 10.

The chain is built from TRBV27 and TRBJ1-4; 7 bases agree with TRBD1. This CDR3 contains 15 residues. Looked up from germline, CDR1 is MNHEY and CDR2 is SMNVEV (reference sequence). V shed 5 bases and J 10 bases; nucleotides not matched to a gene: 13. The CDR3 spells CASSRGGQQGGKLFF. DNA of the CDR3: TGTGCCAGCAGTCGAGGGGGCCAACAGGGCGGAAAACTGTTTTTT.

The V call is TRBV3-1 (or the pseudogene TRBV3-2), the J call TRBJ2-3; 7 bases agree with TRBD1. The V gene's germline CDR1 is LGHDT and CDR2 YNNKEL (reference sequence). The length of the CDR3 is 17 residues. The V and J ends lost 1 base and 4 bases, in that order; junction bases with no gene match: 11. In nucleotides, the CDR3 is TGTGCCAGCAGCCAAGCTGTGACAGGGTACGGGGCAGATACGCAGTATTTT. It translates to CASSQAVTGYGADTQYF.

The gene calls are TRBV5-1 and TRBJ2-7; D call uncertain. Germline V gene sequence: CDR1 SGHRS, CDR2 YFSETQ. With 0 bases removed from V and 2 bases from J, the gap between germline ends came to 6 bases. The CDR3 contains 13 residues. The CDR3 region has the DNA TGCGCCAGCAGCTTGGGAGGTACCTACGAGCAGTACTTC. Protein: CASSLGGTYEQYF.

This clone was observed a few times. The CDR3 is CASTLDRVSGNTIYF. DNA for the CDR3: TGTGCCAGCACCTTGGACAGGGTGTCTGGAAACACCATATATTTT. This chain uses TRBV2 with TRBJ1-3; TRBD1 aligns across 8 bases. The CDR3 is made up of 15 amino acids. The J segment lost 1 base and the V segment lost 7 bases, leaving 6 bases of the junction unmatched. Germline CDR1 SNHLY, CDR2 FYNNEI.

Here the CDR3 reads CASSLTPRGGKDEQYF. CDR3 nucleotide sequence: TGTGCCAGCAGCTTAACCCCCCGAGGGGGGAAGGACGAGCAGTACTTC. V gene TRBV7-9 combines with J gene TRBJ2-7; D is perhaps TRBD1 or TRBD2 (6 bases each). This CDR3 is built from 16 residues. Trimming cost V 2 bases and J 5 bases, with 19 bases left between them. Per germline, CDR1 SEHNR and CDR2 FQNEAQ (reference sequence).

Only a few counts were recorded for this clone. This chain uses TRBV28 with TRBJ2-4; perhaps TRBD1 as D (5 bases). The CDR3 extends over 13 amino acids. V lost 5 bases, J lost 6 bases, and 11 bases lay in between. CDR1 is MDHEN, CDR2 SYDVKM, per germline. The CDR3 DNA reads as TGTGCCAGCAGTGTACGACAGAGAAACATTCAGTACTTC. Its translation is CASSVRQRNIQYF.

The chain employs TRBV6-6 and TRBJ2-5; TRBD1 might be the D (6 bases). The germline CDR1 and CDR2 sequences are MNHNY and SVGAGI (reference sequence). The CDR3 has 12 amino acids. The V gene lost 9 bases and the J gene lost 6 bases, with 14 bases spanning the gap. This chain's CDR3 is CASCGQSKTQYF. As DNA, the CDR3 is TGTGCCAGTTGTGGACAGTCCAAGACCCAGTACTTC.

The CDR3 DNA follows: TGCGCCAGCAGACCGAGCGGGGGGAGGTACAATGAGCAGTTCTTC. Translating gives CASRPSGGRYNEQFF. The chain joins TRBV5-1 to TRBJ2-1; 9 bases map to TRBD2. CDR3 length equals 15 residues. With V trimmed by 5 bases and J by 4 bases, 7 bases remained unmatched. Germline loops: CDR1 SGHRS, CDR2 YFSETQ.

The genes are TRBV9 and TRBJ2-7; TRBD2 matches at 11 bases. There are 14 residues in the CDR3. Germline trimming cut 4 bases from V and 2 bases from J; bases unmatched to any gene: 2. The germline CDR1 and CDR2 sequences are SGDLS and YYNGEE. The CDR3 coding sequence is TGTGCCAGCAGCAATAGCGGGGGGGCCTACGAGCAGTACTTC. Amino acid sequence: CASSNSGGAYEQYF.

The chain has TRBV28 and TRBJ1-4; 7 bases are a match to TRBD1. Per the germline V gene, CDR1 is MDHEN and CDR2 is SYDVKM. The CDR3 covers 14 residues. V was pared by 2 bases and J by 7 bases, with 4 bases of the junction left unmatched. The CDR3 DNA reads TGTGCCAGCAGTTTACAGGGACAGCCTGAAAAACTGTTTTTT. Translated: CASSLQGQPEKLFF.

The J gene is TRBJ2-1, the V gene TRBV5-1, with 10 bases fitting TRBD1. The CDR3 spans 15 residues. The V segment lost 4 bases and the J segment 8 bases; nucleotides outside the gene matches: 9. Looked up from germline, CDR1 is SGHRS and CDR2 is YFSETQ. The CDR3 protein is CASSPGDRGRDEQFF. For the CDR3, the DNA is TGCGCCAGCAGCCCGGGAGACAGGGGGCGGGATGAGCAGTTCTTC.

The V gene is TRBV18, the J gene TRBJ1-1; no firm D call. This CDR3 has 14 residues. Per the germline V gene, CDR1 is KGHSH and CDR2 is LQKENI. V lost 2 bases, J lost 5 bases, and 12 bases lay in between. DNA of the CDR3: TGTGCCAGCTCACCAAAAGCGGGGTCAACTGAAGCTTTCTTT. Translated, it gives CASSPKAGSTEAFF.

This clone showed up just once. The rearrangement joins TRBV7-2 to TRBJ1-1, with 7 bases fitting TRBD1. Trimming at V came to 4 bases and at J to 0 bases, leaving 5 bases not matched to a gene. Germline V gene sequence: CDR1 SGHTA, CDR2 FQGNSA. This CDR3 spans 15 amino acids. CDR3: CASSSRTGMNTEAFF. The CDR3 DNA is TGTGCCAGCAGCTCAAGGACAGGCATGAACACTGAAGCTTTCTTT.

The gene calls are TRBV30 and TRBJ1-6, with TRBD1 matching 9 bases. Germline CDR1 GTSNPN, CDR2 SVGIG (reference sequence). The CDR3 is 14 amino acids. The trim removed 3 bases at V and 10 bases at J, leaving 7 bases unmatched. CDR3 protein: CAWSRTGAESPLHF. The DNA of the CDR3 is TGTGCCTGGAGCCGGACAGGGGCAGAATCACCCCTCCACTTT. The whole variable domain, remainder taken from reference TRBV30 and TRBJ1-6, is SQTIHQWPATLVQPVGSPLSLECTVEGTSNPNLYWYRQAAGRGLQLLFYSVGIGQISSEVPQNLSASRPQDRQFILSSKKLLLSDSGFYLCAWSRTGAESPLHFGNGTRLTVT.

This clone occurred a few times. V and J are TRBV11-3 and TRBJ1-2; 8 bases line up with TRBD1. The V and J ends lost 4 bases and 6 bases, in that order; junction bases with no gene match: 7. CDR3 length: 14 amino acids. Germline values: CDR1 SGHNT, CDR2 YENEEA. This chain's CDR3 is CASSYVRGRNGYTF. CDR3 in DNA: TGTGCCAGCAGCTACGTCAGGGGGCGGAATGGCTACACCTTC.

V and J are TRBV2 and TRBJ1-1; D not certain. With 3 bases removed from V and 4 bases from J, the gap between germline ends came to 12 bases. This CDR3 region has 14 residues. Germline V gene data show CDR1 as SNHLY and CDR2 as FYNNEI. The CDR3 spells CASSEGERSTEAFF. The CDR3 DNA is TGTGCCAGCAGTGAGGGCGAACGATCCACTGAAGCTTTCTTT.

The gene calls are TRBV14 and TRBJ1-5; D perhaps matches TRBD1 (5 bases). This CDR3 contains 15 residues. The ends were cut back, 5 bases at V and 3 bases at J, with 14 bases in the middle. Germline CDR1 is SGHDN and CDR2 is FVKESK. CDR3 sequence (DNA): TGTGCCAGCAGCTCCGGGGCGGGATTCAATCAGCCCCAGCATTTT. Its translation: CASSSGAGFNQPQHF. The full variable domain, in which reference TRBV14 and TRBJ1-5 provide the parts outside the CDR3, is EAGVTQFPSHSVIEKGQTVTLRCDPISGHDNLYWYRRVMGKEIKFLLHFVKESKQDESGMPNNRFLAERTGGTYSTLKVQPAELEDSGVYFCASSSGAGFNQPQHFGDGTRLSIL.

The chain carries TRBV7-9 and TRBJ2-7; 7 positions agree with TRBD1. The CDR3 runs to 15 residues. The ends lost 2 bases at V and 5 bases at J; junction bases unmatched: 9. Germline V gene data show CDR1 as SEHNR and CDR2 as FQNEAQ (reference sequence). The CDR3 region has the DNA TGTGCCAGCAGCTTATTGAAACAGGGGAGAGACGAGCAGTACTTC. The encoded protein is CASSLLKQGRDEQYF.

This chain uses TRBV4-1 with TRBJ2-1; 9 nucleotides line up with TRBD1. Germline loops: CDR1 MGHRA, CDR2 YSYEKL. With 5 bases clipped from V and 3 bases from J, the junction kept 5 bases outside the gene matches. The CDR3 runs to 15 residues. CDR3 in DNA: TGCGCCAGCAGCTCAACAGGGGGCGACTACAATGAGCAGTTCTTC. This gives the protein CASSSTGGDYNEQFF.